This T cell receptor (beta chain) was found in a study of identical twins. The V end was cut by 2 bases, the J end by 6 bases, with 7 bases between. This CDR3 spans 13 amino acids. The V gene's germline CDR1 is LGHDT and CDR2 YNNKEL (reference sequence). TCRdb recomputed calls from the 5' RACE reads with MiXCR, one row per CDR3 protein. The sample contains 1.5 million to 2 million distinct CDR3 sequences, 32% of which appear only once. The chain joins TRBV3-1 to TRBJ2-2; D might be TRBD1 (5 bases). This receptor was identified in a newborn girl in good health. Material for sequencing was cord blood. The CDR3 bases are TGTGCCAGCAGCCAATCCAGGGCCGGGGAGCTGTTTTTT. This gives the protein CASSQSRAGELFF.